This TCR beta chain was sequenced in a study of T-cell reconstitution after alpha-beta-depleted transplantation in children. The germline gives CDR1 MNHEY, CDR2 SVGAGI. The CDR3 contains 15 residues. V was cut by 0 bases and J by 3 bases, with 12 bases left in between. Broader study findings: The study reportedly traced alpha-beta T cells about two months after transplant to several hundred expanded graft clones. One year post-transplant, T-cell counts and diversity were largely derived from T cells produced anew. From surviving recipient T cells and thymic progenitors came the high day-60 TCRbeta diversity observed in some patients.

This clonotype has just a few counts. Its antigen is unidentified. Library preparation (for TCRbeta) was performed with unique molecular identifiers. Each CDR3 protein gets one entry after TCRdb re-called the PCR reads with MiXCR. This table holds about a million distinct CDR3 sequences, around 30% found once. The chain is built from TRBV6-5 and TRBJ2-7; D unclear. This specimen was PBMCs, mostly from graft donor cells, taken 360 days after TCRalphabeta/CD19-depleted stem cell transplant. The receptor comes from a boy in the first two years of life who had a stem cell transplant for SCID, so the T cells may come from the graft donor. The CDR3 sequence is CASSYSQLGNYEQYF. The CDR3 nucleotides read TGTGCCAGCAGTTACTCCCAATTGGGTAACTACGAGCAGTACTTC.